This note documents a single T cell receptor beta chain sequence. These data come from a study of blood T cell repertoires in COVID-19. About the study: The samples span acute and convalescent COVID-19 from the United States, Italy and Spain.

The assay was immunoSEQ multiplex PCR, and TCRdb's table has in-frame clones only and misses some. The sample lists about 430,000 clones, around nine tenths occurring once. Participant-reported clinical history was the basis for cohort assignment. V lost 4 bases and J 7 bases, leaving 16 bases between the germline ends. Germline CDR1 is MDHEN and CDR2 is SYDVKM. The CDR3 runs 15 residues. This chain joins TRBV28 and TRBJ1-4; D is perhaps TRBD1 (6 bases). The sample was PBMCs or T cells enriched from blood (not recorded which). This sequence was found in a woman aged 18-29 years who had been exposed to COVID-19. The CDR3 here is CASSSHRVGLEKLFF. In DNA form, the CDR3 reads TGTGCCAGCAGTTCGCACAGGGTGGGTCTTGAAAAACTGTTTTTT.